These T cell receptor beta chains were read from a single sample in a study of cytomegalovirus exposure and HLA in healthy donors. Data came from immunoSEQ multiplex PCR; TCRdb stores just in-frame clones and leaves some out. The table shows some 350,000 clones, with roughly 87% occurring only once. Sequencing used PBMCs. These TCRs come from a woman aged 25 to 39 in good health and CMV-seropositive. Both conserved end residues are part of each CDR3. Each record gives: clone size, V gene, D gene, J gene, CDR3 protein, CDR3 DNA. D genes are given only for firm matches. Not every row has a clone size; where given, it reads once, few, many or a size class.

clone_size: -
v_call: TRBV28
d_call: -
j_call: TRBJ2-3
cdr3_aa: CASNLGGLNTDTQYF
cdr3_nt: TGTGCCAGCAACCTCGGGGGGCTGAATACAGATACGCAGTATTTT

clone_size: -
v_call: TRBV5-1
d_call: TRBD1
j_call: TRBJ1-2
cdr3_aa: CASSANRGSWDGYTF
cdr3_nt: TGCGCCAGCAGCGCTAACAGGGGGAGTTGGGATGGCTACACCTTC

clone_size: -
v_call: TRBV6-1
d_call: -
j_call: TRBJ1-1
cdr3_aa: CASSELTGGYTEAFF
cdr3_nt: TGTGCCAGCAGTGAGTTGACAGGAGGGTACACTGAAGCTTTCTTT

clone_size: -
v_call: TRBV5-6
d_call: -
j_call: TRBJ1-2
cdr3_aa: CASRIISSGVYGYTF
cdr3_nt: TGTGCCAGCAGAATAATTTCGTCAGGGGTCTATGGCTACACCTTC

clone_size: -
v_call: TRBV27
d_call: -
j_call: TRBJ1-6
cdr3_aa: CASSPGWALHF
cdr3_nt: TGTGCCAGCAGTCCCGGATGGGCCCTCCACTTT

clone_size: few
v_call: TRBV4-2
d_call: -
j_call: TRBJ1-1
cdr3_aa: CASSQVGANTEAFF
cdr3_nt: TGTGCCAGCAGCCAAGTCGGGGCGAACACTGAAGCTTTCTTT

clone_size: -
v_call: TRBV4-1
d_call: -
j_call: TRBJ2-7
cdr3_aa: CASSAEHYEQYF
cdr3_nt: TGCGCCAGCAGCGCAGAACACTACGAGCAGTACTTC

clone_size: -
v_call: TRBV2
d_call: TRBD1
j_call: TRBJ1-2
cdr3_aa: CASRRDRGMLGYTF
cdr3_nt: TGTGCCAGCAGAAGGGACAGGGGAATGCTTGGCTACACCTTC

clone_size: few
v_call: TRBV6-1
d_call: -
j_call: TRBJ1-5
cdr3_aa: CASSVRYGGNQPQHF
cdr3_nt: TGTGCCAGCAGTGTAAGGTATGGAGGGAATCAGCCCCAGCATTTT

clone_size: -
v_call: TRBV10-3
d_call: -
j_call: TRBJ2-3
cdr3_aa: CAISQTGLRLTDTQYF
cdr3_nt: TGTGCCATCAGTCAAACAGGCCTTAGATTAACAGATACGCAGTATTTT

clone_size: -
v_call: TRBV27
d_call: TRBD1
j_call: TRBJ2-7
cdr3_aa: CASSLTGYRSYEQYF
cdr3_nt: TGTGCCAGCAGCCTGACAGGGTATAGAAGCTACGAGCAGTACTTC

clone_size: -
v_call: TRBV27
d_call: -
j_call: TRBJ1-1
cdr3_aa: CASRTVMNTEAFF
cdr3_nt: TGTGCCAGCAGAACTGTCATGAACACTGAAGCTTTCTTT

clone_size: -
v_call: TRBV5-1
d_call: -
j_call: TRBJ2-5
cdr3_aa: CASSLVGQGGETQYF
cdr3_nt: TGCGCCAGCAGCTTGGTCGGACAGGGAGGGGAGACCCAGTACTTC

clone_size: -
v_call: TRBV9
d_call: -
j_call: TRBJ2-7
cdr3_aa: CASSVDLDDYEQYF
cdr3_nt: TGTGCCAGCAGCGTAGACCTGGATGACTACGAGCAGTACTTC

clone_size: -
v_call: TRBV28
d_call: TRBD1
j_call: TRBJ1-6
cdr3_aa: CASSSGTGRGNSPLHF
cdr3_nt: TGTGCCAGCAGTAGCGGGACAGGGAGAGGGAATTCACCCCTCCACTTT

clone_size: -
v_call: TRBV28
d_call: -
j_call: TRBJ1-4
cdr3_aa: CASSDPATNEKLFF
cdr3_nt: TGTGCCAGCAGTGACCCGGCAACTAATGAAAAACTGTTTTTT

clone_size: -
v_call: TRBV6-1
d_call: TRBD2
j_call: TRBJ2-7
cdr3_aa: CASSVQTSGTRSYEQYF
cdr3_nt: TGTGCCAGCAGTGTCCAGACTAGCGGGACCCGCTCCTACGAGCAGTACTTC

clone_size: -
v_call: TRBV5-5
d_call: -
j_call: TRBJ2-2
cdr3_aa: CASSSGLVITGELFF
cdr3_nt: TGTGCCAGCAGCTCCGGACTGGTCATCACCGGGGAGCTGTTTTTT

clone_size: -
v_call: TRBV9
d_call: -
j_call: TRBJ2-5
cdr3_aa: CASSVEGIGQETQYF
cdr3_nt: TGTGCCAGCAGCGTGGAGGGGATTGGGCAAGAGACCCAGTACTTC

clone_size: -
v_call: TRBV11-3
d_call: -
j_call: TRBJ1-1
cdr3_aa: CASSLDSRSEAFF
cdr3_nt: TGTGCCAGCAGCTTAGATTCTCGGTCTGAAGCTTTCTTT

clone_size: -
v_call: TRBV6-5
d_call: TRBD1
j_call: TRBJ1-2
cdr3_aa: CASSSRNRGRGTF
cdr3_nt: TGTGCCAGCAGTTCGAGAAACAGGGGGCGAGGGACCTTC

clone_size: -
v_call: TRBV10-3
d_call: -
j_call: TRBJ2-3
cdr3_aa: CAISESGIRSTDTQYF
cdr3_nt: TGTGCCATCAGTGAGTCGGGAATCCGCAGCACAGATACGCAGTATTTT

clone_size: -
v_call: TRBV5-1
d_call: -
j_call: TRBJ2-1
cdr3_aa: CASSLYRGVSNEQFF
cdr3_nt: TGCGCCAGCAGCTTGTATCGCGGAGTGAGCAATGAGCAGTTCTTC

clone_size: -
v_call: TRBV7-8
d_call: -
j_call: TRBJ2-7
cdr3_aa: CASSSEDNYEQYF
cdr3_nt: TGTGCCAGCAGCTCAGAGGACAACTACGAGCAGTACTTC

clone_size: -
v_call: TRBV29-1
d_call: TRBD2
j_call: TRBJ2-5
cdr3_aa: CSVTLAGGGAETQYF
cdr3_nt: TGCAGCGTGACCTTGGCGGGAGGGGGCGCCGAGACCCAGTACTTC

clone_size: -
v_call: TRBV7-2
d_call: TRBD2
j_call: TRBJ2-7
cdr3_aa: CASSSGGSGYEQYF
cdr3_nt: TGTGCCAGCAGCAGCGGCGGGAGTGGCTACGAGCAGTACTTC

clone_size: -
v_call: TRBV9
d_call: -
j_call: TRBJ2-5
cdr3_aa: CASSAPQGRQYF
cdr3_nt: TGTGCCAGCAGCGCACCACAGGGTCGCCAGTACTTC

clone_size: -
v_call: TRBV11-2
d_call: -
j_call: TRBJ2-7
cdr3_aa: CASSPQDYVYEQYF
cdr3_nt: TGTGCCAGCAGCCCTCAGGACTATGTCTACGAGCAGTACTTC

clone_size: -
v_call: TRBV4-1
d_call: -
j_call: TRBJ1-4
cdr3_aa: CASRRQGGGMGEKLFF
cdr3_nt: TGCGCCAGCAGGAGGCAGGGTGGGGGGATGGGGGAAAAACTGTTTTTT

clone_size: -
v_call: TRBV9
d_call: TRBD2
j_call: TRBJ2-1
cdr3_aa: CASSAGTSGIYNEQFF
cdr3_nt: TGTGCCAGCAGCGCCGGGACTAGCGGGATCTACAATGAGCAGTTCTTC

clone_size: -
v_call: TRBV6-5
d_call: -
j_call: TRBJ2-5
cdr3_aa: CASSYSFSETQYF
cdr3_nt: TGTGCCAGCAGTTACTCGTTTAGCGAGACCCAGTACTTC

clone_size: -
v_call: TRBV5-1
d_call: -
j_call: TRBJ1-2
cdr3_aa: CASSNAQGPGYTF
cdr3_nt: TGCGCCAGCAGTAACGCACAGGGACCTGGCTACACCTTC

clone_size: few
v_call: TRBV4-2
d_call: TRBD1
j_call: TRBJ1-2
cdr3_aa: CASSQDRGLGYTF
cdr3_nt: TGTGCCAGCAGCCAAGACAGGGGGCTTGGCTACACCTTC

clone_size: -
v_call: TRBV14
d_call: -
j_call: TRBJ2-7
cdr3_aa: CASSQARYEQYF
cdr3_nt: TGTGCCAGCAGCCAAGCGCGCTACGAGCAGTACTTC

clone_size: -
v_call: TRBV5-1
d_call: -
j_call: TRBJ1-5
cdr3_aa: CASSLSLGQPQHF
cdr3_nt: TGCGCCAGCAGCTTGAGCTTAGGTCAGCCCCAGCATTTT

clone_size: few
v_call: TRBV19
d_call: TRBD1
j_call: TRBJ1-2
cdr3_aa: CASRTGRNGYTF
cdr3_nt: TGTGCCAGCAGGACAGGGCGTAACGGCTACACCTTC

clone_size: -
v_call: TRBV30
d_call: -
j_call: TRBJ1-1
cdr3_aa: CAWSPRRGDEAFF
cdr3_nt: TGTGCCTGGAGTCCACGGAGGGGGGATGAAGCTTTCTTT

clone_size: -
v_call: TRBV28
d_call: TRBD2
j_call: TRBJ2-5
cdr3_aa: CASSFSASGYQETQYF
cdr3_nt: TGTGCCAGCAGTTTCTCCGCTAGCGGGTACCAAGAGACCCAGTACTTC

clone_size: -
v_call: TRBV30
d_call: -
j_call: TRBJ1-5
cdr3_aa: CAWSEIGQLYNQPQHF
cdr3_nt: TGTGCCTGGAGCGAAATCGGACAGTTGTACAATCAGCCCCAGCATTTT

clone_size: -
v_call: TRBV7-9
d_call: -
j_call: TRBJ2-3
cdr3_aa: CASSSSGAPSTDTQYF
cdr3_nt: TGTGCCAGCAGCTCTAGTGGCGCCCCTAGCACAGATACGCAGTATTTT

clone_size: -
v_call: TRBV27
d_call: TRBD2
j_call: TRBJ2-1
cdr3_aa: CASTHGTSVYNEQFF
cdr3_nt: TGTGCCAGCACCCATGGGACTAGCGTTTACAATGAGCAGTTCTTC

clone_size: few
v_call: TRBV28
d_call: -
j_call: TRBJ2-7
cdr3_aa: CASSFPRRVHEQYF
cdr3_nt: TGTGCCAGCAGTTTCCCCCGGAGGGTCCACGAGCAGTACTTC

clone_size: -
v_call: TRBV28
d_call: -
j_call: TRBJ2-3
cdr3_aa: CASSPPARGTDTQYF
cdr3_nt: TGTGCCAGCAGTCCCCCGGCCCGGGGGACAGATACGCAGTATTTT

clone_size: once
v_call: TRBV29-1
d_call: -
j_call: TRBJ2-7
cdr3_aa: CSVASGTYEQYF
cdr3_nt: TGCAGCGTTGCGTCCGGGACCTACGAGCAGTACTTC

clone_size: -
v_call: TRBV29-1
d_call: -
j_call: TRBJ2-7
cdr3_aa: CSVEKESYEQYF
cdr3_nt: TGCAGCGTTGAGAAGGAATCCTACGAGCAGTACTTC

clone_size: few
v_call: TRBV30
d_call: -
j_call: TRBJ2-2
cdr3_aa: CAWSVSRVRTGELFF
cdr3_nt: TGTGCCTGGAGTGTAAGCAGGGTCCGCACCGGGGAGCTGTTTTTT

clone_size: once
v_call: TRBV30
d_call: TRBD1
j_call: TRBJ2-7
cdr3_aa: CAWDREPSAYEQYF
cdr3_nt: TGTGCCTGGGACAGGGAACCATCGGCCTACGAGCAGTACTTC

clone_size: -
v_call: TRBV29-1
d_call: -
j_call: TRBJ2-1
cdr3_aa: CSVWVPTYNEQFF
cdr3_nt: TGCAGCGTATGGGTCCCCACCTACAATGAGCAGTTCTTC

clone_size: once
v_call: TRBV28
d_call: TRBD1
j_call: TRBJ1-1
cdr3_aa: CASIARGQGAIEAFF
cdr3_nt: TGTGCCAGCATCGCTAGGGGGCAGGGGGCCATTGAAGCTTTCTTT

clone_size: -
v_call: TRBV4-2
d_call: -
j_call: TRBJ2-1
cdr3_aa: CASSQERDSGLYNEQFF
cdr3_nt: TGTGCCAGCAGCCAAGAAAGGGATAGCGGACTCTACAATGAGCAGTTCTTC

clone_size: few
v_call: TRBV6-1
d_call: -
j_call: TRBJ1-3
cdr3_aa: CASSEARGGVTGNTIYF
cdr3_nt: TGTGCCAGCAGTGAAGCGAGGGGTGGGGTGACTGGAAACACCATATATTTT

clone_size: few
v_call: TRBV4-1
d_call: -
j_call: TRBJ2-2
cdr3_aa: CASSQESTGELFF
cdr3_nt: TGCGCCAGCAGCCAAGAGTCGACCGGGGAGCTGTTTTTT

clone_size: -
v_call: TRBV18
d_call: TRBD1
j_call: TRBJ2-7
cdr3_aa: CASSPAEGQGYYEQYF
cdr3_nt: TGTGCCAGCTCACCCGCGGAGGGACAGGGGTACTACGAGCAGTACTTC